This TCR beta chain was retrieved from a study of Ad26.COV2.S vaccination and SARS-CoV-2 variants. Study summary: In the study, Ad26.COV2.S was injected intramuscularly once, or twice 56 days apart. Study-level points and caveats: Measurements of TCR breadth and depth may have given underestimates of the total T cell responses.

Specified treatment: about 20 received Ad26.COV2.S at low or high dose, single or two shots; 5 received placebo; per-sample allocation not given. Each sample was drawn 63 days after the first injection (of vaccine or placebo). Trimming stripped 1 base from V and 3 bases from J, with 11 bases between. The CDR3 has 15 residues. CDR1 and CDR2 (germline): SGHTS, YDEGEE. Sequenced by immunoSEQ multiplex PCR; TCRdb stores in-frame clones only, minus some. The top ten clones hold about 2.7% of a sample with around 250,000 clones, around 88% of them seen once. A few counts support this clone. Its antigen remains unidentified.

The sequence came from a person aged 18-65 years who received the Ad26.COV2.S COVID-19 vaccine or a placebo. The starting material was peripheral blood, obtained in a trial of Ad26.COV2.S vaccine versus placebo. The gene calls are TRBV5-8 and TRBJ1-5; D is undetermined. Here the CDR3 reads CASSLIWSLNQPQHF. The CDR3, as DNA: TGTGCCAGCAGCTTGATCTGGTCCCTCAATCAGCCCCAGCATTTT.